The 10 T cell receptor beta chains reported below all come from one sample, sequenced in a study of OX40 agonist ivuxolimab in advanced cancers. Sequenced by immunoSEQ multiplex PCR; TCRdb stores in-frame clones only, minus some. The profile shows under 80,000 clones, about nine tenths of them singletons. The input for sequencing was CD4+ or CD8+ T cells sorted from blood, taken in a trial of the OX40 agonist ivuxolimab. The receptors come from an adult with an advanced solid tumor such as melanoma, head and neck, liver or kidney cancer.

The chain links TRBV5-6 to TRBJ2-7; D ambiguous. The CDR3 is 12 residues long. The V and J ends lost 0 bases and 5 bases respectively, with 6 bases between them. Germline V gene lookup returns CDR1 SGHDT and CDR2 YYEEEE. The CDR3 DNA reads TGTGCCAGCAGCTTGGACCTCAACGAGCAGTACTTC. It yields the protein CASSLDLNEQYF.

This rearrangement joins TRBV5-1 to TRBJ2-1, with D unresolved. The ends were cut back, 3 bases at V and 7 bases at J, with 11 bases in the middle. The CDR3 is 13 residues long. The V gene's germline CDR1 is SGHRS and CDR2 YFSETQ. The CDR3 protein is CASSSQTGNEQFF. CDR3 DNA: TGCGCCAGCAGCTCGCAGACTGGGAATGAGCAGTTCTTC.

The rearrangement links TRBV19 to TRBJ1-6, with D perhaps TRBD1 (6 bases). Per germline, CDR1 LNHDA and CDR2 SQIVND (reference sequence). The CDR3 length is 13 residues. V was trimmed by 11 bases and J by 6 bases, leaving 14 bases between them. The CDR3 region has the DNA TGTGCCGTCTCACAGGGACCTAATTCACCCCTCCACTTT. Translated: CAVSQGPNSPLHF. Drawing the rest from reference TRBV19 and TRBJ1-6, the complete variable domain is DGGITQSPKYLFRKEGQNVTLSCEQNLNHDAMYWYRQDPGQGLRLIYYSQIVNDFQKGDIAEGYSVSREKKESFPLTVTSAQKNPTAFYLCAVSQGPNSPLHFGNGTRLTVT.

The chain joins TRBV9 to TRBJ2-7, with D uncertain. The CDR3 contains 13 residues. Germline loops: CDR1 SGDLS, CDR2 YYNGEE. V lost 5 bases to trimming and J lost 6 bases, with 15 bases between them. CDR3 region: CASSSGTHAEQYF. The CDR3 nucleotides are TGTGCCAGCAGTTCGGGTACCCACGCCGAGCAGTACTTC.

The rearrangement joins TRBV14 to TRBJ2-7; D is unresolved. Germline V lookup: CDR1 SGHDN, CDR2 FVKESK. V was pared by 5 bases and J by 2 bases, with 13 bases between. The CDR3 totals 14 residues. CDR3 DNA sequence: TGTGCCAGCAGCTTCCGACCGCTGACCTACGAGCAGTACTTC. It encodes CASSFRPLTYEQYF.

The chain recombines TRBV2 with TRBJ2-2; 8 bases agree with TRBD2. J lost 3 bases, V lost 7 bases, and 4 bases had no gene match. CDR3 length: 14 residues. Germline CDR1 is SNHLY and CDR2 is FYNNEI. This chain's CDR3 is CASKREIDTGELFF. CDR3 DNA: TGTGCCAGCAAGCGGGAGATAGACACCGGGGAGCTGTTTTTT.

The genes are TRBV27 and TRBJ2-3; 9 bases are shared with TRBD1. V shed 2 bases and J 3 bases; nucleotides not matched to a gene: 6. The CDR3 consists of 16 residues. In germline, CDR1 is MNHEY, CDR2 SMNVEV (reference sequence). CDR3 DNA sequence: TGTGCCAGCAGTTTAATACAGGGGGCCGGGACAGATACGCAGTATTTT. Translation: CASSLIQGAGTDTQYF.

The rearrangement links TRBV5-1 to TRBJ2-7, with 11 bases identical to TRBD2. The CDR3 consists of 15 residues. Germline V gene data show CDR1 as SGHRS and CDR2 as YFSETQ. The junction had 3 bases not matched to a gene; V was cut back by 3 bases and J by 1 base. The DNA of the CDR3 is TGCGCCAGCAGCTCCGTAGCGGGAGGGTCCTACGAGCAGTACTTC. Its translation: CASSSVAGGSYEQYF.

The chain links TRBV7-2 to TRBJ2-5; the D call may be TRBD1 or TRBD2 (6 bases each). Germline V lookup: CDR1 SGHTA, CDR2 FQGNSA. V dropped 3 bases and J dropped 5 bases, with 13 bases sitting between them. This CDR3 spans 14 amino acids. The DNA for the CDR3 is TGTGCCAGCAGCTTTCGGGGGCCGAGGGAGACCCAGTACTTC. It specifies CASSFRGPRETQYF.

The CDR3 DNA reads as TGTGCCAGCAGCTTAGGGCAGGGAGGACTTTATGAGCAGTACTTC. It is translated as CASSLGQGGLYEQYF. The chain has TRBV7-8 and TRBJ2-7; D may be TRBD2 (6 bases). V was shortened by 1 base and J by 7 bases, with 17 bases between the two germline ends. CDR1 is SGHVS and CDR2 is FQNEAQ in the germline V gene. This CDR3 comprises 15 residues. Full variable domain (remainder filled in from reference TRBV7-8 and TRBJ2-7): GAGVSQSPRYKVAKRGQDVALRCDPISGHVSLFWYQQALGQGPEFLTYFQNEAQLDKSGLPSDRFFAERPEGSVSTLKIQRTQQEDSAVYLCASSLGQGGLYEQYFGPGTRLTVT.